This T cell receptor (beta chain) was captured by sequencing in a study of shared clonotypes between healthy human individuals. CDR1 is SGHNT and CDR2 is YYREEE in the germline V gene (reference sequence). With 4 bases clipped from V and 6 bases from J, the junction kept 15 bases outside the gene matches. CDR3 length equals 17 residues. The method was immunoSEQ multiplex PCR; TCRdb's version includes in-frame clones alone and lacks a portion of them. The sample carries 900,000 to 1,200,000 clones, 78% recorded once. The receptor's source is a man aged 18-30 years in good health. Some clones in this sample may be carry-over from other donors' samples. The specimen was memory CD4+ T cells from PBMCs. The subset was: CD45RA-negative fraction. The chain has TRBV5-4 and TRBJ2-3, with 9 bases aligning to TRBD1. Written as DNA, the CDR3 is TGTGCCAGCAGCCGAGTTTACAGGGGGCAAGCGGAGGATACGCAGTATTTT. Translation gives CASSRVYRGQAEDTQYF. Using reference TRBV5-4 and TRBJ2-3 for the parts outside the CDR3, the full variable domain is ETGVTQSPTHLIKTRGQQVTLRCSSQSGHNTVSWYQQALGQGPQFIFQYYREEENGRGNFPPRFSGLQFPNYSSELNVNALELDDSALYLCASSRVYRGQAEDTQYFGPGTRLTVL.